Sequencing of this T cell receptor beta chain was carried out in a study of cytomegalovirus exposure and HLA in healthy donors (dated by TCRdb to between 2016 and 2019). Background for the entire study: According to a later analysis, the approximately 120 validation repertoires were produced on the same platform as the approximately 600 repertoires of the first cohort. A separate validation cohort of approximately 120 different subjects was used in addition to the 666-subject first cohort. To predict cytomegalovirus infection status, the study brought together high-throughput TCR immunosequencing, statistical association of individual TCRs with disease status, and machine learning. The aim of the study was to test whether cataloging public T cell receptors could identify signatures of past pathogen exposure.

Separate from the roughly 700-subject first cohort, the validation cohort of some 130 subjects was the group to which the donors belonged. Study-level results and caveats: In the study, 164 TCR beta chains were listed as associated with cytomegalovirus. In vitro tests confirmed that a few of the cytomegalovirus-associated TCR beta chains recognize cytomegalovirus antigens. In a later analysis, TCRs clustered in the first cohort were found to also tend to co-occur in the approximately 110 validation repertoires, with approximately 95% of cluster scores above 0. All 110 or so repertoires were used to score co-occurrence in the validation cohort in a later analysis, because that analysis had no HLA typing for the cohort. The classifier was reported to diagnose cytomegalovirus status with high specificity and sensitivity in both the original cohort and the validation cohort. While some public TCRs were present in many individuals, most TCR sequences turned up only very rarely across donors. The authors suggested that the approach could potentially be generalized to other disease states and immunological phenotypes.

The library was built by means of the immunoSEQ multiplex PCR assay. Per the authors' processing: A statistical classification framework was developed to diagnose cytomegalovirus status using the catalog of TCR beta chain sequences. Not all clones reach the TCRdb copy of this immuneACCESS table, which keeps in-frame sequences only. Checked studies attribute under half of the gap to unresolved V genes and leave the rest unexplained. From that table come the V and J calls and clone size; the DNA was used to work out D and trimming. Here the sample has 90,000 to 100,000 clones; approximately 94% occur a single time. Approximately 1.1% of the sample rests with the top ten. With regard to this clone: Its recognized antigen is unknown. No clone much larger than this one lies a single base away; base qualities are absent.

CDR1 SGHRS and CDR2 YFSETQ are derived from the germline V gene. The trim is 3 bases for V and 3 bases for J, with a gap of 10 bases between the germline ends. The CDR3 goes from the cysteine to the phenylalanine over 13 residues. Just the 39-base CDR3 DNA is kept, in frame starting at base 1. The sequence was collected from a woman in her twenties or thirties in good health and CMV-seropositive. The chain is made from TRBV5-1 and TRBJ2-7, and perhaps TRBD2 as D gene, on 6 matching bases. Input material: PBMCs. The nucleotide sequence is given as TGCGCCAGCAGCTCCGGGGACTTCTACGAGCAGTACTTC. This codes for CASSSGDFYEQYF. Joined to the reference TRBV5-1 and TRBJ2-7 proteins, this CDR3 gives the full variable domain: KAGVTQTPRYLIKTRGQQVTLSCSPISGHRSVSWYQQTPGQGLQFLFEYFSETQRNKGNFPGRFSGRQFSNSRSEMNVSTLELGDSALYLCASSSGDFYEQYFGPGTRLTVT.